This T cell receptor beta chain was sequenced during a study of cytomegalovirus exposure and HLA in healthy donors. Germline values: CDR1 SGDLS, CDR2 YYNGEE. This CDR3 has 16 amino acids. Trimming took 4 bases from V and 5 from J; bases not matched to a gene: 8. Amplification used 60 Vbeta primers and 13 Jbeta primers. Clones were sequenced by immunoSEQ multiplex PCR, and TCRdb holds only the in-frame ones, with some missing. The sample has roughly 180,000 clones; about four fifths are singletons. This chain links TRBV9 with TRBJ2-1; 11 bases line up with TRBD1. Sequenced: PBMCs. The clonotype originates from a female donor in good health and CMV-seronegative. CDR3 nucleotide sequence: TGTGCCAGCAGCCCCTGGGACAGGGGGTCAAACAATGAGCAGTTCTTC. Encoded protein: CASSPWDRGSNNEQFF.